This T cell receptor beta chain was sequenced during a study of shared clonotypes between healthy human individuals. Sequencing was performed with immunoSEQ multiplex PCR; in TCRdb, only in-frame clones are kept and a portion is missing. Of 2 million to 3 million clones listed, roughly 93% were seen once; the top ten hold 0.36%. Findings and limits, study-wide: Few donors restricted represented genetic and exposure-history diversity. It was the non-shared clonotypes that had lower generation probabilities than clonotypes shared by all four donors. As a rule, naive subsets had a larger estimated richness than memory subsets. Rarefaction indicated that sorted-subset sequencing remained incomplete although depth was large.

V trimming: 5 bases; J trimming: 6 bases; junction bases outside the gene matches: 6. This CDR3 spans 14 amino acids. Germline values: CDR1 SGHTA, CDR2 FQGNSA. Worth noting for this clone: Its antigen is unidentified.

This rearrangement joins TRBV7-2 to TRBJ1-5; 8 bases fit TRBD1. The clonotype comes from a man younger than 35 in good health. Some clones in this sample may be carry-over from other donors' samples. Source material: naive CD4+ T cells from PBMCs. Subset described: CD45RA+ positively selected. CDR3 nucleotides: TGTGCCAGCAGCCCAGGGGGCGCCGGTCAGCCCCAGCATTTT. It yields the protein CASSPGGAGQPQHF.